This T cell receptor (beta chain) is from a study of cytomegalovirus exposure and HLA in healthy donors. Overall study: Drawn from HLA-typed donors, some 80 million unique TCRs were held in an early data release. Genetic ancestry analysis placed about 80% of the approximately 390 donors that were genotyped in the Caucasian-associated cluster. Overall study findings and caveats: A missense DCLRE1C variant was associated with V- and J-gene trimming of TCR beta chains in a later analysis, and an independent cohort replicated the association. Beyond CMV serostatus, there was no information to go on about immune exposure.

Primers included in the PCR were 60 Vbeta and 13 Jbeta primers. Profiling relied on immunoSEQ multiplex PCR, and the TCRdb table lists in-frame clones only, not all of them. The repertoire consists of more than 80,000 clones, with roughly 64% occurring once and the leading ten covering around 16%. This CDR3 comprises 17 residues. The V gene end was trimmed by 5 bases and the J gene end by 5 bases; junction bases not matched to a gene: 17. CDR1 is MNHEY and CDR2 is SMNVEV in the germline V gene (reference sequence). With respect to this clone: Its antigen remains unidentified.

This TCR derives from a woman aged 40 to 50 in good health and CMV-seropositive. Sequences were obtained from PBMCs. This sequence joins TRBV27 and TRBJ1-2; 7 nucleotides line up with TRBD1. Written as DNA, the CDR3 is TGTGCCAGCAGTCCTCGACAGGGTTTTATCGGGTATTATGGCTACACCTTC. It encodes CASSPRQGFIGYYGYTF.